This T cell receptor (beta chain) comes out of a study of cytomegalovirus exposure and HLA in healthy donors. Findings of the study overall: Among TCR beta chains, those listed as cytomegalovirus-associated numbered around 180. A prior analysis recorded that most TCR beta V segments were productive about 87% or about 30% of the time. Under in vitro conditions, a few CMV-associated chains were confirmed as specific for CMV antigens. Later on, analysis showed that most CMV-associated TCR beta chains appeared to be HLA-restricted.

As concerns this clone: What it binds is unknown.

With 60 Vbeta and 13 Jbeta primers, the PCR was carried out. The assay was immunoSEQ multiplex PCR, and TCRdb's table has in-frame clones only and misses some. The sample comprises some 190,000 clones, over 65% of which are singletons, and roughly 3.1% rests with the top ten. V was shortened by 2 bases and J by 8 bases, with 16 bases between the two germline ends. This CDR3 region has 15 residues. Germline lookup yields CDR1 MRHNA and CDR2 SNTAGT. This TCR was recovered from a man between 35 and 55 years old in good health and CMV-seropositive. The chain combines TRBV6-4 with TRBJ2-1, with a possible D match to TRBD2 (5 bases). The sequencing input was PBMCs. Here the CDR3 DNA reads TGTGCCAGCAGTGACGCCTTAAGCGGCCCGGATGAGCAGTTCTTC. Its protein product is CASSDALSGPDEQFF.